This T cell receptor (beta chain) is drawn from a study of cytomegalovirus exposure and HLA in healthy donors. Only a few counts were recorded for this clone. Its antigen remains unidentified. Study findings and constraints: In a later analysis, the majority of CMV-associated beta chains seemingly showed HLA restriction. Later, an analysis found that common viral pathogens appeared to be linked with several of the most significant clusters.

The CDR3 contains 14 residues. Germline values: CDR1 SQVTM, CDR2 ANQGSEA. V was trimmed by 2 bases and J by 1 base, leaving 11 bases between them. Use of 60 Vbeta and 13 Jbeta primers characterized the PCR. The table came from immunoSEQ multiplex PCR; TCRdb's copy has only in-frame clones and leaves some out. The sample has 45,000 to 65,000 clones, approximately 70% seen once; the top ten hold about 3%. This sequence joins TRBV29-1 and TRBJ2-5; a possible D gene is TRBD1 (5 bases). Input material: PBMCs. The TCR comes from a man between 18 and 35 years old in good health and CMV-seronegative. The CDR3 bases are TGCAGCGTTGAACGGCAGGGCTTCCAAGAGACCCAGTACTTC. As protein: CSVERQGFQETQYF.